The clone carrying this T cell receptor beta chain appeared once. This sample was included in a study of blood T cell repertoires in COVID-19. Profiled with immunoSEQ multiplex PCR; TCRdb holds only in-frame clones, not every one. The table lists fewer than 250,000 clones, around four fifths of them singletons. This CDR3 region has 16 residues. Losses at the gene ends were 0 bases for V and 7 bases for J; bases not matched to a gene: 7. Germline V gene data show CDR1 as LGHDT and CDR2 as YNNKEL (reference sequence). Sequenced: PBMCs or T cells enriched from blood (not recorded which). This sequence joins TRBV3-1 (or the pseudogene TRBV3-2) and TRBJ2-5, with 11 nucleotides matching TRBD2. The source is a woman aged 35 to 49 who had been exposed to COVID-19. The CDR3 spells CASSQDVAGGLMTQYF. The CDR3 DNA is TGTGCCAGCAGCCAAGATGTAGCGGGGGGGTTAATGACCCAGTACTTC.